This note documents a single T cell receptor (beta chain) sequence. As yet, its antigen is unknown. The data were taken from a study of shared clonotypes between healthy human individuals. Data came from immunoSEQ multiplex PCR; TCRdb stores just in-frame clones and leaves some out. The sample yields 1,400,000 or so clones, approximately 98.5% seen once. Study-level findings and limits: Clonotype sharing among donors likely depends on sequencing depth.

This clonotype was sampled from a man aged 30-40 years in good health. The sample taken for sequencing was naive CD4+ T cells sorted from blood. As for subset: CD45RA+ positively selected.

The CDR3 loop is CASSHRTAHYSYEQYF. The CDR3 region has the DNA TGTGCCAGCAGCCACAGGACAGCACACTACTCCTACGAGCAGTACTTC. V usage is TRBV5-6 and J usage is TRBJ2-7; D might be TRBD1 (6 bases). Trimming removed 4 bases from V and 0 bases from J, with 17 bases in between. Germline V gives CDR1 SGHDT, CDR2 YYEEEE. There are 16 residues in the CDR3.